The clone carrying this T cell receptor (beta chain) turned up a few times. The antigen remains unidentified. CDR3 length: 13 amino acids. Trimming pared 2 bases from V and 1 base from J, leaving 2 bases between. Germline CDR1 is MNHEY and CDR2 is SVGAGI. TCRdb reprocessed the 5' RACE reads via MiXCR and lists one record per CDR3 protein. The sample holds 300,000 or so distinct CDR3 sequences; around 10% are singletons and the top ten take 3% to 4%. This sample is drawn from a study of T cells after yellow fever vaccination. Regarding the study as a whole: Boosting was followed by the reappearance of most primary-vaccination clones (roughly 96% CD4, about 90% CD8).

The chain combines TRBV6-5 with TRBJ2-2; D uncertain. This TCR came from a man between 18 and 35 years old who received the YFV17D yellow fever vaccine. The sequencing here drew on CD4+ T cells sorted from PBMCs, taken 5 days after the yellow fever booster vaccination. CDR3 residues: CASSYENTGELFF. The CDR3 DNA reads TGTGCCAGCAGTTACGAGAACACCGGGGAGCTGTTTTTT.